This T cell receptor beta chain was retrieved from a study of siplizumab effects on memory and regulatory T cells. General study findings and limits: No functional test confirmed suppression by proliferating siplizumab-culture Tregs.

The data were produced by immunoSEQ multiplex PCR, yet TCRdb's version contains in-frame clones alone and is incomplete. The data show around 100,000 clones, more than 85% seen once. This CDR3 has 19 amino acids. CDR1 and CDR2 (germline): MGHRA, YSYEKL. The junction had 10 bases not matched to a gene; V was cut back by 6 bases and J by 0 bases. About this clone itself: What it binds is unknown.

This chain connects TRBV4-1 to TRBJ2-1, with 14 bases that match TRBD2. The sample consisted of CD4+ T cells sorted from blood. This clonotype was obtained from a human donor in good health. The CDR3 nucleotides are TGCGCCAGCAGTGACGGGACTAGCGGGGGACCGAGCTCCTACAATGAGCAGTTCTTC. It specifies CASSDGTSGGPSSYNEQFF.